The rows below give T cell receptor beta chains drawn from one sample of a study of blood T cell repertoires in COVID-19. Profiled with immunoSEQ multiplex PCR; TCRdb holds only in-frame clones, not every one. In the table there are fewer than 200,000 clones, approximately 80% of which are singletons. The sample was peripheral blood. Receptors were obtained from a middle-aged woman with COVID-19, enrolled during active disease. The CDR3 runs from the conserved cysteine through the conserved F or W. The D gene is left open where the match is weak. Only part of the rows carry a size: once, few, many, or a class if the clone is expanded.

V: TRBV30; size: -; D: TRBD1; J: TRBJ2-1; DNA: TGTGCCTGGAGCAATACTGACAGGGGGGATGAGCAGTTCTTC; CDR3: CAWSNTDRGDEQFF
V: TRBV14; size: few; D: -; J: TRBJ1-6; DNA: TGTGCCAGCAGCCAAGGGAGGTCGTATTCACCCCTCCACTTT; CDR3: CASSQGRSYSPLHF
V: TRBV10-3; size: -; D: -; J: TRBJ2-7; DNA: TGTGCCATCGGGAAACAGGGAGGGCAGGAGCAGTACTTC; CDR3: CAIGKQGGQEQYF
V: TRBV6-5; size: -; D: -; J: TRBJ1-1; DNA: TGTGCCAGCAGAGGGCCAGGGACTGAAGCTTTCTTT; CDR3: CASRGPGTEAFF
V: TRBV5-1; size: -; D: TRBD1; J: TRBJ2-5; DNA: TGCGCCAGCAGCCAACAGGGGTACCAAGAGACCCAGTACTTC; CDR3: CASSQQGYQETQYF
V: TRBV9; size: -; D: -; J: TRBJ2-5; DNA: TGTGCCAGCAGCGAGCGACTAGGTCAAGAGACCCAGTACTTC; CDR3: CASSERLGQETQYF
V: TRBV12-5; size: -; D: -; J: TRBJ2-2; DNA: TGTGCTAGTGTTTCCGACTGGGCCGGGGAGCTGTTTTTT; CDR3: CASVSDWAGELFF
V: TRBV5-1; size: -; D: TRBD1; J: TRBJ2-7; DNA: TGCGCCAGCAGCCCCCGGGACAGGGTCTCCTACGAGCAGTACTTC; CDR3: CASSPRDRVSYEQYF
V: TRBV18; size: once; D: TRBD2; J: TRBJ2-3; DNA: TGTGCCAGCTCACCACAGCTAGCGGCCCAAAGGACAGATACGCAGTATTTT; CDR3: CASSPQLAAQRTDTQYF
V: TRBV5-1; size: -; D: -; J: TRBJ2-3; DNA: TGCGCCAGCAGCTTGGGAGGGGGAGGCACAGATACGCAGTATTTT; CDR3: CASSLGGGGTDTQYF
V: TRBV10-3; size: -; D: -; J: TRBJ1-1; DNA: TGTGCCATCAGTGAGTGGCCAGGGGAAAACACTGAAGCTTTCTTT; CDR3: CAISEWPGENTEAFF
V: TRBV10-3; size: -; D: TRBD1; J: TRBJ2-2; DNA: TGTGCCATCAGTGCCCCGGGACAGATGAACACCGGGGAGCTGTTTTTT; CDR3: CAISAPGQMNTGELFF
V: TRBV10-1; size: -; D: -; J: TRBJ2-1; DNA: TGCGCCAGCAGTGATGAGGGAGGGGGTGATGAGCAGTTCTTC; CDR3: CASSDEGGGDEQFF
V: TRBV28; size: -; D: -; J: TRBJ2-1; DNA: TGTGCCACGGGACTTCCTTCCAACCACAATGAGCAGTTCTTC; CDR3: CATGLPSNHNEQFF
V: TRBV19; size: few; D: TRBD1; J: TRBJ1-5; DNA: TGTGCCAGTAGGCCCCCGGGACAGAACAATCAGCCCCAGCATTTT; CDR3: CASRPPGQNNQPQHF
V: TRBV3-1/TRBV3-2; size: few; D: -; J: TRBJ2-5; DNA: TGTGCCAGCAGCCGGGCAGGACAAGAGACCCAGTACTTC; CDR3: CASSRAGQETQYF
V: TRBV7-3; size: few; D: -; J: TRBJ2-2; DNA: TGTGCCAGCAGACCGCCCGGTGATTCTGGGGAGCTGTTTTTT; CDR3: CASRPPGDSGELFF
V: TRBV7-8; size: -; D: -; J: TRBJ1-3; DNA: TGTGCCAGCAGCCCGTTCTCTGGAAACACCATATATTTT; CDR3: CASSPFSGNTIYF
V: TRBV2; size: -; D: TRBD1; J: TRBJ2-2; DNA: TGTGCCAGCAAGAACAGGGGGCGCAACACCGGGGAGCTGTTTTTT; CDR3: CASKNRGRNTGELFF
V: TRBV28; size: -; D: TRBD2; J: TRBJ2-3; DNA: TGTGCCAGCAGGACCTACCGGGGCGGGAGGGAATACACAGATACGCAGTATTTT; CDR3: CASRTYRGGREYTDTQYF
V: TRBV30; size: -; D: TRBD2; J: TRBJ2-1; DNA: TGTGCCTGGACGATGCCTAGCGGGAGCGGTGAGCAGTTCTTC; CDR3: CAWTMPSGSGEQFF
V: TRBV4-1; size: few; D: -; J: TRBJ2-2; DNA: TGCGCCAGCAGCCGAAGCCAGCGATCGGCCGGGGAGCTGTTTTTT; CDR3: CASSRSQRSAGELFF
V: TRBV6-6; size: -; D: TRBD1; J: TRBJ1-1; DNA: TGTGCCAGCAGACTTACAGGGGGAGCTTTCTTT; CDR3: CASRLTGGAFF
V: TRBV11-2; size: -; D: -; J: TRBJ1-6; DNA: TGTGCCAGCAGCTTAGAACTGATTAATTCACCCCTCCACTTT; CDR3: CASSLELINSPLHF
V: TRBV4-1; size: -; D: -; J: TRBJ2-3; DNA: TGCGCCAGCAGCCAAGTGAGGGCTTGGGGAGATACGCAGTATTTT; CDR3: CASSQVRAWGDTQYF
V: TRBV4-1; size: -; D: -; J: TRBJ2-5; DNA: TGCGCCAGCAGCCAAGTTGTTACAACCTCACAAGAGACCCAGTACTTC; CDR3: CASSQVVTTSQETQYF
V: TRBV4-1; size: -; D: TRBD2; J: TRBJ2-1; DNA: TGCGCCAGCAGTTCGAGTAGCGGGGGGGCTGTAGGTAATGAGCAGTTCTTC; CDR3: CASSSSSGGAVGNEQFF
V: TRBV19; size: -; D: -; J: TRBJ2-2; DNA: TGTGCCAGTAGGGGGCCCTACACCGGGGAGCTGTTTTTT; CDR3: CASRGPYTGELFF
V: TRBV12-2; size: -; D: -; J: TRBJ1-3; DNA: TGTGCAAGTCGAAAATCACTCAGACAGGGGCGAAGTAACACCATATATTTT; CDR3: CASRKSLRQGRSNTIYF
V: TRBV6-2/TRBV6-3; size: -; D: -; J: TRBJ1-1; DNA: TGTGCCAGCAGTTATAGGGGAATGAACACTGAAGCTTTCTTT; CDR3: CASSYRGMNTEAFF
V: TRBV3-1/TRBV3-2; size: -; D: -; J: TRBJ2-7; DNA: TGTGCCAGCAGTCCCAGTGGTCGTGAGCAGTACTTC; CDR3: CASSPSGREQYF
V: TRBV14; size: -; D: -; J: TRBJ1-2; DNA: TGTGCCAGCAGCCCTACGCAGACAGCATACTATGGCTACACCTTC; CDR3: CASSPTQTAYYGYTF
V: TRBV10-1; size: -; D: -; J: TRBJ1-1; DNA: TGCGCCAGCAGTGCGACCCGGGACACTGAAGCTTTCTTT; CDR3: CASSATRDTEAFF
V: TRBV10-1; size: -; D: -; J: TRBJ2-4; DNA: TGCGCCAGCAGTGAGTCGAATCAAGGGGGCAAAAACATTCAGTACTTC; CDR3: CASSESNQGGKNIQYF
V: TRBV7-3; size: -; D: TRBD2; J: TRBJ2-1; DNA: TGTGCCAGCAGCCCACATGGACTAGCGGGGGGGTTAGATGAGCAGTTCTTC; CDR3: CASSPHGLAGGLDEQFF
V: TRBV6-5; size: -; D: -; J: TRBJ1-1; DNA: TGTGCCAGCAGGCGGGGGTTGAGATTCAACACTGAAGCTTTCTTT; CDR3: CASRRGLRFNTEAFF
V: TRBV4-1; size: -; D: -; J: TRBJ1-5; DNA: TGCGCCAGCAGCCAAGTGGGGGGGAAGGATCAGCCCCAGCATTTT; CDR3: CASSQVGGKDQPQHF
V: TRBV15; size: -; D: TRBD1; J: TRBJ1-2; DNA: TGTGCCCCCTCGGACAGGGGCGTTTATGGCTACACCTTC; CDR3: CAPSDRGVYGYTF
V: TRBV30; size: -; D: -; J: TRBJ1-5; DNA: TGTGCCTGGAGTGAATATAGCAATCAGCCCCAGCATTTT; CDR3: CAWSEYSNQPQHF
V: TRBV5-1; size: -; D: -; J: TRBJ1-5; DNA: TGCGCCAGCAGCTCCCACGGGGATCAGCCCCAGCATTTT; CDR3: CASSSHGDQPQHF